Presented here are 22 T cell receptor beta chains from one specimen sequenced in a study of blood T cell repertoires in COVID-19. Repertoires were generated with immunoSEQ multiplex PCR, while TCRdb's copy carries only in-frame clones and drops some. The sample includes about 340,000 clones, around 83% of them seen just once. The sample taken for sequencing was peripheral blood. These receptors all stem from a man aged 30-40 years with active or convalescent COVID-19.

A note on this clone: This CDR3 is also generated by other DNA sequences in the sample. The chain has TRBV7-2 and TRBJ1-3, with D hard to call. The CDR3 totals 13 residues. Trimming left V 5 bases short and J 4 bases short, with 9 bases between. Germline V gene data show CDR1 as SGHTA and CDR2 as FQGNSA. The CDR3 DNA is TGTGCCAGCAGCCTTTATTCCGGAAACACCATATATTTT. Residues: CASSLYSGNTIYF.

The chain couples TRBV7-2 to TRBJ1-1; TRBD1 might be the D (5 bases). CDR1 SGHTA and CDR2 FQGNSA come from the germline V gene. With 5 bases removed from V and 1 base from J, the gap between germline ends came to 11 bases. The CDR3 spans 14 residues. DNA for the CDR3: TGTGCCAGCAGCCCCGGACATTCGAACACTGAAGCTTTCTTT. This encodes CASSPGHSNTEAFF.

The chain is built from TRBV5-1 and TRBJ1-1, with TRBD1 as a possible D gene (5 bases). Germline values: CDR1 SGHRS, CDR2 YFSETQ. Trimming cost V 4 bases and J 2 bases, with 9 bases left between them. The CDR3 length is 13 residues. Written as DNA, the CDR3 is TGCGCCAGCAGCACAGGACAAAACACTGAAGCTTTCTTT. Amino acids: CASSTGQNTEAFF.

The chain is built from TRBV7-3 and TRBJ2-5; TRBD2 matches 7 bases. Germline CDR1 is SGHTA and CDR2 is FQGTGA. Germline trimming cut 1 base from V and 1 base from J; bases unmatched to any gene: 18. This CDR3 is built from 20 residues. The CDR3 is CASSLKGVSGRPFFQETQYF. The CDR3 DNA is TGTGCCAGCAGCTTAAAAGGCGTTAGCGGGCGCCCGTTCTTCCAAGAGACCCAGTACTTC.

This chain joins TRBV27 and TRBJ1-5, with 7 bases identical to TRBD1. The germline V gene encodes CDR1 MNHEY and CDR2 SMNVEV (reference sequence). V was clipped by 5 bases and J by 3 bases; unmatched bases: 4. This CDR3 contains 14 residues. CDR3 nucleotides: TGTGCCAGCAGTCCAGGGACAGTCAATCAGCCCCAGCATTTT. It is translated as CASSPGTVNQPQHF.

The genes are TRBV5-8 and TRBJ1-6; a possible D gene is TRBD1 (6 bases). This CDR3 has 14 residues. Germline values: CDR1 SGHTS, CDR2 YDEGEE. Trimming shortened V by 1 base and J by 7 bases, and 9 bases separated the two germline ends. The CDR3 loop is CASSLRQGNSPLHF. The CDR3 DNA sequence: TGTGCCAGCAGCTTGCGGCAGGGGAATTCACCCCTCCACTTT.

V gene TRBV7-9 combines with J gene TRBJ2-2, with D perhaps matching TRBD1 (5 bases). The CDR3 is made up of 15 amino acids. Germline-derived CDR1 and CDR2 are SEHNR and FQNEAQ (reference sequence). V shed 10 bases and J shed 0 bases, with 15 bases lying between them. Here the CDR3 DNA reads TGTGCCACCCAGGGCGGTAAACCGAACACCGGGGAGCTGTTTTTT. Its translation: CATQGGKPNTGELFF.

V is TRBV7-2 and J is TRBJ2-7; no clear D. V lost 4 bases to trimming and J lost 3 bases, with 4 bases between them. CDR3 length equals 11 residues. Germline V CDR1 and CDR2: SGHTA, FQGNSA. CDR3: CASSSLYEQYF. DNA of the CDR3: TGTGCCAGCAGCTCCCTCTACGAGCAGTACTTC. Filled out from reference TRBV7-2 and TRBJ2-7, the complete variable domain reads GAGVSQSPSNKVTEKGKDVELRCDPISGHTALYWYRQSLGQGLEFLIYFQGNSAPDKSGLPSDRFSAERTGGSVSTLTIQRTQQEDSAVYLCASSSLYEQYFGPGTRLTVT.

This chain joins TRBV10-3 and TRBJ1-1; unclear D gene. Trimming removed 5 bases at V and 1 base at J, with 14 bases between. Looked up from germline, CDR1 is ENHRY and CDR2 is SYGVKD. This CDR3 spans 15 amino acids. The DNA of the CDR3 is TGTGCCATCAGTCGGTCATCCACCGAGAACACTGAAGCTTTCTTT. Amino acids: CAISRSSTENTEAFF.

About this clone itself: The same CDR3 can be traced to other DNA sequences in this sample. This chain uses TRBV29-1 with TRBJ1-1; tentative D call: TRBD1 (6 bases). Trimming left V 6 bases short and J 1 base short, with 9 bases between. Per germline, CDR1 SQVTM and CDR2 ANQGSEA. CDR3 length: 12 amino acids. The CDR3 bases are TGCAGCGTCGCACAGGGGAACACTGAAGCTTTCTTT. Protein: CSVAQGNTEAFF.

The chain couples TRBV5-1 to TRBJ2-5, with TRBD2 identical over 9 bases. The CDR3 covers 15 residues. Per the germline V gene, CDR1 is SGHRS and CDR2 is YFSETQ. V shed 4 bases and J 1 base; nucleotides not matched to a gene: 5. The chain's CDR3 is CASSPLAGTQETQYF. CDR3 nucleotide sequence: TGCGCCAGCAGCCCCCTAGCGGGGACCCAAGAGACCCAGTACTTC.

This sequence joins TRBV4-3 and TRBJ2-3, with TRBD2 as a possible D gene (6 bases). Germline CDR1 reads LGHNA; CDR2 reads YSLEER. V shed 0 bases and J shed 0 bases, with 19 bases lying between them. The CDR3 runs to 19 residues. CDR3 coding DNA: TGCGCCAGCAGCCAAGATCATAAGGGAGGCCGCCTTAGCACAGATACGCAGTATTTT. Translation: CASSQDHKGGRLSTDTQYF.

The chain couples TRBV7-7 to TRBJ2-1; 10 nucleotides match TRBD2. The junction had 11 bases not matched to a gene; V was cut back by 2 bases and J by 7 bases. The CDR3 spans 17 residues. Per germline, CDR1 SSHAT and CDR2 FNYEAQ (reference sequence). Here the CDR3 reads CASSLSLAGALPNEQFF. The CDR3 nucleotides read TGTGCCAGCAGCTTATCCCTAGCGGGAGCTTTACCAAATGAGCAGTTCTTC.

V is TRBV3-1 (or the pseudogene TRBV3-2) and J is TRBJ1-3; 7 nucleotides match TRBD1. Germline V gene data show CDR1 as LGHDT and CDR2 as YNNKEL (reference sequence). The CDR3 runs 14 residues. J lost 4 bases, V lost 3 bases, and 3 bases had no gene match. The CDR3 spells CASSHTGVGNTIYF. CDR3 nucleotides: TGTGCCAGCAGCCACACAGGGGTCGGAAACACCATATATTTT.

The table lists this clone with a count of one. The V gene is TRBV27, the J gene TRBJ2-1; 8 positions match TRBD1. J was trimmed by 6 bases and V by 7 bases; bases with no gene match: 8. This CDR3 spans 14 amino acids. CDR1 is MNHEY, CDR2 SMNVEV, per germline (reference sequence). The CDR3 is CASTHGQGRNEQFF. DNA of the CDR3: TGTGCCAGCACCCACGGACAGGGCCGCAATGAGCAGTTCTTC.

CDR3 bases: TGTGCCACCAGTGACTTGGGACAGGCCCAAGAGACCCAGTACTTC. Amino acids: CATSDLGQAQETQYF. The chain couples TRBV24-1 to TRBJ2-5, with TRBD1 matching 8 bases. V lost 4 bases to trimming and J lost 1 base; unmatched junction nucleotides: 4. This CDR3 has 15 residues. The germline CDR1 and CDR2 sequences are KGHDR and SFDVKD.

V usage is TRBV24-1 and J usage is TRBJ2-7; tentatively, D is TRBD2 (7 bases). V lost 9 bases and J 5 bases, leaving 16 bases between the germline ends. Germline V gene data show CDR1 as KGHDR and CDR2 as SFDVKD. The CDR3 contains 13 residues. As DNA, the CDR3 is TGTGCCACCCCTGGGGGGGGCGTCAACGAGCAGTACTTC. This gives the protein CATPGGGVNEQYF.

The rearrangement links TRBV4-1 to TRBJ2-3; D remains ambiguous. CDR1 MGHRA and CDR2 YSYEKL come from the germline V gene. The CDR3 length is 13 residues. The V gene lost 1 base and the J gene lost 5 bases, with 7 bases spanning the gap. CDR3 region: CASSQVSIDTQYF. CDR3 DNA sequence: TGCGCCAGCAGCCAAGTGTCTATAGATACGCAGTATTTT.

In its sample, this clone was seen a few times. J is TRBJ2-3 and V is TRBV28, with D tentatively TRBD1 (5 bases). With 6 bases removed from V and 3 bases from J, the gap between germline ends came to 13 bases. CDR3 size: 14 residues. Germline V gives CDR1 MDHEN, CDR2 SYDVKM. The CDR3 DNA is TGTGCCAGCAGAGAACAGGTACAAACAGATACGCAGTATTTT. It yields the protein CASREQVQTDTQYF.

The chain joins TRBV12-5 to TRBJ1-2; D ambiguous. V lost 2 bases to trimming and J lost 4 bases, with 8 bases between them. Germline CDR1 LGHNT, CDR2 FRNRAP. This CDR3 region has 13 residues. The DNA of the CDR3 is TGTGCTAGTGGTTTGTCGACACTCTATGGCTACACCTTC. Translated: CASGLSTLYGYTF.

The J gene is TRBJ2-7, the V gene TRBV14; D is undetermined. CDR3 length: 15 amino acids. Trimming pared 4 bases from V and 3 bases from J, leaving 16 bases between. The germline CDR1 and CDR2 sequences are SGHDN and FVKESK. The CDR3 loop is CASSPQRVSFYEQYF. CDR3 coding DNA: TGTGCCAGCAGCCCTCAACGGGTATCTTTCTACGAGCAGTACTTC.

J is TRBJ2-7 and V is TRBV19; 8 bases match TRBD2. V trimming: 7 bases; J trimming: 6 bases; junction bases outside the gene matches: 14. There are 15 residues in the CDR3. Germline lookup yields CDR1 LNHDA and CDR2 SQIVND (reference sequence). The CDR3 reads CASTPRQKRGTEQYF. The CDR3 nucleotides are TGTGCCAGTACCCCCCGCCAAAAGCGGGGGACCGAGCAGTACTTC.